This is a list of T cell receptor beta chains from one sample in a study of blood T cell repertoires in COVID-19. Sequencing used immunoSEQ multiplex PCR; TCRdb keeps in-frame clones, though not all of them. Here the sample spans about 160,000 clones, 65% to 90% being singletons. Specimen: peripheral blood. The receptor set was obtained from a woman in her thirties or forties with COVID-19, enrolled during active disease. CDR3s include the opening cysteine and the closing phenylalanine or tryptophan. The D gene is left open where the match is weak. Clone size appears in some rows only: once, few, many, or a class for an expanded clone.

clone size,D gene,V gene,J gene,CDR3 DNA,CDR3 protein
.,.,TRBV20-1,TRBJ2-5,TGCAGTGCTAGTTCCAGGAGACAGAGCCACCAAGAGACCCAGTACTTC,CSASSRRQSHQETQYF
.,TRBD1,TRBV12-3/TRBV12-4,TRBJ2-5,TGTGCCAGCAGCGCGACAGGGGAGACCCAGTACTTC,CASSATGETQYF
.,TRBD1,TRBV3-1/TRBV3-2,TRBJ1-2,TGTGCCAGCAGCCCGACAGGGGGCGCGTATGGCTACACCTTC,CASSPTGGAYGYTF
.,.,TRBV18,TRBJ1-3,TGTGCCAGCTCACCATACGCGGCGACCTCTGGAAACACCATATATTTT,CASSPYAATSGNTIYF
.,TRBD1,TRBV18,TRBJ1-2,TGTGCCAGCTCACCGATTGGGGGAACAGGGGCCTATGGCTACACCTTC,CASSPIGGTGAYGYTF
.,TRBD2,TRBV7-7,TRBJ2-5,TGTGCTAGCAGCCGCGGGAGGGCCAGGGAGACCCAGTACTTC,CASSRGRARETQYF
.,.,TRBV27,TRBJ1-2,TGTGCCAGCAGCCAGCGGGGACTGAACTATGGCTACACCTTC,CASSQRGLNYGYTF
.,TRBD1,TRBV27,TRBJ2-2,TGTGCCAGCAGTTTATCTGGTCAACAGGGGGTTTACACCGGGGAGCTGTTTTTT,CASSLSGQQGVYTGELFF
.,.,TRBV29-1,TRBJ1-1,TGCAGCTCAACGCAGGGGCGCGGCGGGGAAGCTTTCTTT,CSSTQGRGGEAFF
once,.,TRBV27,TRBJ2-7,TGTGCCAGCTCCCCGCGGTTGACCTACGAGCAGTACTTC,CASSPRLTYEQYF
.,.,TRBV6-5,TRBJ1-2,TGTGCCAGCACCCTAGGGCAGGGGCGGCACTATGGCTACACCTTC,CASTLGQGRHYGYTF
.,.,TRBV7-3,TRBJ1-2,TGTGCCAGCAGCCCGACCCTAAAGACAGCCCCCTATGGCTACACCTTC,CASSPTLKTAPYGYTF
.,TRBD2,TRBV12-3/TRBV12-4,TRBJ2-7,TGTGCCAGCTCCGGCATAGAGCGGGGGGAGCAGTACTTC,CASSGIERGEQYF
.,TRBD2,TRBV6-9,TRBJ2-1,TGTGCCAGCAGTTACCAGCGGGGGGGCTACAATGAGCAGTTCTTC,CASSYQRGGYNEQFF
.,.,TRBV7-9,TRBJ2-5,TGTGCCAGCAGCGACATGGGAGGCCTCGGAGGGACCCAGTACTTC,CASSDMGGLGGTQYF
few,.,TRBV6-1,TRBJ2-2,TGTGCCAGCAGTGAAGGTCGGGAGCCCCACGGGGAGCTGTTTTTT,CASSEGREPHGELFF
.,.,TRBV19,TRBJ1-4,TGTGCCAGTAGTATAGCGGGGGTTTCGGGTGAAAAACTGTTTTTT,CASSIAGVSGEKLFF
.,TRBD1,TRBV5-5,TRBJ1-1,TGTGCCAGCAGCCGACAGGGGGCAAACACTGAAGCTTTCTTT,CASSRQGANTEAFF
.,TRBD1,TRBV2,TRBJ1-5,TGTGCCAGCAGGAGAGGGACAGCTAACGATCAGCCCCAGCATTTT,CASRRGTANDQPQHF
.,.,TRBV4-2,TRBJ2-7,TGTGCCAGCAGTCTGACAGTAACAACCTACGAGCAGTACTTC,CASSLTVTTYEQYF
.,TRBD2,TRBV7-2,TRBJ2-2,TGTGCCAGCAGCTTAGAAGCGGGAGGTACCGGGGAGCTGTTTTTT,CASSLEAGGTGELFF
.,TRBD1,TRBV5-8,TRBJ2-1,TGTGCCAGCAGCGCCGGACAGGTTCGACTGGGGGAGCAGTTCTTC,CASSAGQVRLGEQFF
.,TRBD1,TRBV6-6,TRBJ1-2,TGTGCCAGCAAGATAGGGACAGGGAGGAGCTATGGCTACACCTTC,CASKIGTGRSYGYTF
medium-sized,.,TRBV24-1,TRBJ2-3,TGTGCCACCAGTGATTCGCGGGTCGTCCCAGATACGCAGTATTTT,CATSDSRVVPDTQYF